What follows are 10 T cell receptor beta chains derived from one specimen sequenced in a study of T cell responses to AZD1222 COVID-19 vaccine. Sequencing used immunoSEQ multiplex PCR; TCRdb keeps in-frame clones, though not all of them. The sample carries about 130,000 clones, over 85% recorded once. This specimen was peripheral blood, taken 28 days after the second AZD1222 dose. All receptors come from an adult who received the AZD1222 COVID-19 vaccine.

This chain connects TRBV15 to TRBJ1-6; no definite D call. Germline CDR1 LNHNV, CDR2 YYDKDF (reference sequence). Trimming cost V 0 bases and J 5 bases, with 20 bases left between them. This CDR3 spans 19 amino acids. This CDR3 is CATSREIITNYRDNSPLHF. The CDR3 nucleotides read TGTGCCACCAGCAGAGAAATTATTACCAATTATCGAGATAATTCACCCCTCCACTTT.

The CDR3 loop is CASSSLTSSGANVLTF. Here the CDR3 DNA reads TGTGCCAGCAGTTCCTTGACTAGCTCTGGGGCCAACGTCCTGACTTTC. This sequence joins TRBV6-5 and TRBJ2-6, with D possibly TRBD2 on 6 matching bases. The CDR3 is made up of 16 amino acids. Germline CDR1 is MNHEY and CDR2 is SVGAGI. With 4 bases removed from V and 0 bases from J, the gap between germline ends came to 10 bases.

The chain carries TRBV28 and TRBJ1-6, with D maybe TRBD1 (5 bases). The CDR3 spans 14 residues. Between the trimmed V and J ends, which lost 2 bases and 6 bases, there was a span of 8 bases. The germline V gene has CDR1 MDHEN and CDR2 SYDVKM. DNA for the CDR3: TGTGCCAGCAGTTTAGTGACAGTTAATTCACCCCTCCACTTT. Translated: CASSLVTVNSPLHF.

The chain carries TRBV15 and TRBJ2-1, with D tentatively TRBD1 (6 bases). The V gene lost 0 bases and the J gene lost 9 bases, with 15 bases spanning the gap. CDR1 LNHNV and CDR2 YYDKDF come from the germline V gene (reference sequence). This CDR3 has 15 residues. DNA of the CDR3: TGTGCCACCAGCAGAGATCGGGACAATGTAGCTGAGCAGTTCTTC. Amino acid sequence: CATSRDRDNVAEQFF.

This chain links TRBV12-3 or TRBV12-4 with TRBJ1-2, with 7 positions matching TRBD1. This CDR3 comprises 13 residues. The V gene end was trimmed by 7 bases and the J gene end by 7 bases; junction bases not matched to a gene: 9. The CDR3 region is CASTRQGLSGYTF. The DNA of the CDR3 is TGTGCCAGCACCAGACAGGGATTGAGTGGCTACACCTTC.

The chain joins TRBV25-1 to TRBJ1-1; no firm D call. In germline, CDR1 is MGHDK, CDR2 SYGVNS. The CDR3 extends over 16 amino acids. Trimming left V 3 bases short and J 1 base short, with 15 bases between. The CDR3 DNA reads TGTGCCAGCAGTGAGCGGCGGGCAGGAGGGAACACTGAAGCTTTCTTT. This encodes CASSERRAGGNTEAFF.

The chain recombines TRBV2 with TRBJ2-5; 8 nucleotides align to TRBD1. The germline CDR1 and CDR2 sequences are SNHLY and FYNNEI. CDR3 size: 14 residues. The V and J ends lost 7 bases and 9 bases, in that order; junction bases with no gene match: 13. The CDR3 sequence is CASTLNQGAGAQYF. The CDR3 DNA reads TGTGCCAGCACCCTGAACCAGGGGGCAGGGGCCCAGTACTTC.

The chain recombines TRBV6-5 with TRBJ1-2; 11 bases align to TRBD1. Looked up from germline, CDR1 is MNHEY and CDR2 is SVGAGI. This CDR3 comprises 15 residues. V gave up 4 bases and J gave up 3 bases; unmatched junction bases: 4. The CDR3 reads CASSSQGQGDYGYTF. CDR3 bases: TGTGCCAGCAGTTCCCAGGGACAGGGGGACTATGGCTACACCTTC.

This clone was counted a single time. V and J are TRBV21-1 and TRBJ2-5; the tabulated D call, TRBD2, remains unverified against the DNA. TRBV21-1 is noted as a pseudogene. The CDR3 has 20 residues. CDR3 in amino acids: CASSPNPIGSGALLKETQYF. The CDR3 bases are TGTGCCAGCAGCCCAAATCCTATAGGAAGCGGGGCACTGTTAAAAGAGACCCAGTACTTC.

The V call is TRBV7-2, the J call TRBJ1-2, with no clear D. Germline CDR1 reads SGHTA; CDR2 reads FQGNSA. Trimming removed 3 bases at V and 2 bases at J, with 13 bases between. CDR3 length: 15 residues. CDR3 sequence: CASSFSAPINYGYTF. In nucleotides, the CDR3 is TGTGCCAGCAGCTTCTCTGCACCTATAAACTATGGCTACACCTTC.